Sequencing of this TCR beta chain was carried out in a study of vaccination and CD4 T cells after COVID-19. As for this clonotype: The antigen remains undetermined.

The Oncomine TCR Beta short-read assay sequenced DNA from cultured CD4+ T cells. The genomic DNA was obtained from cultured CD4+ T cells by extraction with the QIAamp micro DNA kit. One entry per CDR3 protein, called by TCRdb with MiXCR from the PCR reads. The data hold 13,000 or so distinct CDR3 sequences, with about 74% observed a single time. Treatment denoted: approximately 10-day PBMC culture with coronavirus spike peptide pools or control peptides (ViraFEST assay). The CDR3 contains 16 residues. The V end lost 0 bases, the J end lost 0 bases, and 11 bases lay between the germline ends. CDR1 and CDR2 (germline): SGHDT, YYEEEE.

The chain carries TRBV5-6 and TRBJ2-3, with a weak D call TRBD1 (6 bases). The clonotype originates from a human donor who had recovered from COVID-19. The sequencing input was CD4+ T cells from blood, cultured in vitro. This chain's CDR3 is CASSLEYRESTDTQYF. The CDR3 region has the DNA TGTGCCAGCAGCTTGGAATACAGGGAGAGCACAGATACGCAGTATTTT.